The T cell receptor (beta chain) described here comes from a study of PD-1 blockade in classical Hodgkin lymphoma (dated by TCRdb to the early 2020s). Describing the broader study: Nivolumab dosing was 3 mg/kg intravenously every 2 weeks, continuing until either disease progression or unacceptable toxicity. To define a peripheral blood immune signature of response to PD-1 blockade in classical Hodgkin lymphoma, the study combined TCR beta sequencing with CyTOF. What the work shows at the level of the full study, not this receptor alone: Newly diagnosed patients were reported to have lower baseline TCR diversity than healthy donors, and relapsed/refractory patients were reported to have lower baseline TCR diversity still. CD4+ but not CD8+ TCR diversity rose significantly by C4D1 (p=0.0027 vs p=0.16), most apparent in complete responders (p=0.02). The study was limited to a single clinical trial cohort, and causes of repertoire differences, possibly disease activity or prior therapy, remained undefined. Trial patients achieving complete response had baseline diversity similar to newly diagnosed patients, whereas partial responders and progressors had significantly lower diversity. Lower diversity was observed in patients in whom nivolumab was started less than 1 year after ASCT, and these patients were excluded from later analyses so that confounding by immune reconstitution would be avoided.

The time point label corresponds to: cycle 2 day 1 (C2D1) of nivolumab. Every trial patient had relapsed after autologous stem cell transplantation, and cohorts A, B and C differed in prior brentuximab vedotin exposure. The trial cohort was composed of around 60 patients with relapsed/refractory classical Hodgkin lymphoma, for whom complete response, partial response or progressive disease was recorded as best overall response. Single-agent nivolumab was administered to trial patients in the multi-cohort phase II CheckMate 205 trial. Best overall response was determined by an independent review committee according to the 2007 International Working Group response criteria. Trial PBMCs were collected immediately before nivolumab initiation (C1D1) and during therapy at cycle 2 day 1 and cycle 4 day 1. Peripheral blood was collected in 8 mL Vacutainer Cell Preparation Tubes, from which PBMCs were isolated by centrifugation and then cryopreserved.

A word on this clone: No antigen is known for it. Base qualities were left out, and no much larger clone turns up one base away.

The Qiagen DNeasy kit was used to extract genomic DNA from unsorted PBMCs and from the negatively selected CD4+ and CD8+ fractions. TCR beta CDR3 regions were amplified by immunoSEQ multiplex PCR using primers annealing to V and J segments. A synthetic immune receptor repertoire was used to minimize amplification bias, and remaining bias was computationally removed after sequencing. The source study handled its data this way. Custom Python scripts were used to quantify repertoire diversity as the Shannon entropy index. The unsorted, CD4+ and CD8+ repertoires were each analyzed separately, with the exception of combined analyses, where CD4+ and CD8+ sequences were merged in silico. Clonal expansion was defined as at least a 2-fold frequency increase after treatment relative to C1D1, with a pseudocount of 0.5 for undetected baseline clones. Clones with 0 or 1 copy at C1D1 were classified as singleton clones, and clones with 2 or more copies were classified as non-singleton clones. Clones expanded in unsorted samples were labelled as CD4+, CD8+ or unknown by matching protein sequences in sorted samples from the same patient. Wilcoxon tests on paired samples were used to test diversity changes from C1D1 to C4D1. Held by TCRdb, this immuneACCESS table contains in-frame sequences only and omits some clones. Under half of the omission traces to an unresolved V gene where checked; the cause of the rest is unknown. V and J calls and clone size are copied from that table; D and trimming were computed from the DNA. The sample profile shows 20,000 to 30,000 clones; roughly 80% of them were found once. Roughly 8.3% of the sample is taken by the ten largest.

The sequence came from a human donor with classical Hodgkin lymphoma. This material consisted of peripheral blood mononuclear cells (PBMCs), taken before the second cycle of nivolumab.

The nucleotide sequence reads as follows: TGTGCCAGCAACTCCGGGGTAGGAGTCACAGATACGCAGTATTTT. This translates into CASNSGVGVTDTQYF. Here the chain combines TRBV6-1 and TRBJ2-3; TRBD2 could be the D gene, as 5 bases match. As encoded in the germline V gene, CDR1 is MNHNS while CDR2 is SASEGT. The CDR3 contains 15 residues, cysteine and phenylalanine counted. CDR3 DNA only is kept here, 45 bases in frame from base 1. V and J lose 7 bases and 2 bases, and a span of 16 bases separates them.